These T cell receptor beta chains were read from a single sample in a study of response to subunit inactivated influenza vaccine. TCRdb reanalysed the RT-PCR reads using MiXCR and keeps one entry per CDR3 protein. The sample lists approximately 490,000 distinct CDR3 sequences; under 8.5% were seen once. Sequencing used PBMCs from blood, obtained less than 30 months after vaccination. The receptors shown here come from a man in his fifties or sixties who received an inactivated influenza vaccine. CDR3s include the opening cysteine and the closing phenylalanine or tryptophan. D genes are given only for firm matches. The listing skips clone size in some rows; elsewhere it reads once, few, many or a size class.

TRBV28	TRBD1	TRBJ2-7	NA	CASSMTGTVYEQYF	TGTGCCAGCAGTATGACCGGGACAGTCTACGAGCAGTACTTC
TRBV11-2	TRBD2	TRBJ2-5	NA	CASSLKRGGRMIPETQYF	TGTGCCAGCAGCTTGAAACGGGGGGGCCGTATGATTCCGGAGACCCAGTACTTC
TRBV20-1	TRBD2	TRBJ2-3	few	CSARGGTSGITDTQYF	TGCAGTGCTAGAGGAGGGACTAGCGGAATCACAGATACGCAGTATTTT
TRBV6-6	NA	TRBJ1-1	NA	CASSATSKAFF	TGTGCCAGCAGCGCAACCTCAAAAGCTTTCTTT
TRBV29-1	TRBD2	TRBJ2-1	NA	CSVEDLAGGGYDEQFF	TGCAGCGTTGAGGATCTAGCGGGAGGGGGGTACGATGAGCAGTTCTTC
TRBV6-1	NA	TRBJ2-3	few	CASSREPDSADTQYF	TGTGCCAGCAGCCGGGAGCCTGATTCCGCAGATACGCAGTATTTT
TRBV29-1	TRBD1	TRBJ1-2	few	CSVTGTGSNYGYTF	TGCAGCGTTACCGGGACAGGGTCGAACTATGGCTACACCTTC
TRBV6-1	TRBD1	TRBJ2-2	NA	CASSAQRTGHTGELFF	TGTGCCAGCAGTGCCCAACGGACAGGTCACACCGGGGAGCTGTTTTTT
TRBV30	NA	TRBJ2-2	NA	CARRGRTNTGELFF	TGTGCCCGGAGGGGAAGGACGAACACCGGGGAGCTGTTTTTT
TRBV25-1	NA	TRBJ2-3	once	CASSEFGRARTDTQYF	TGTGCCAGCAGTGAATTCGGCAGGGCCCGCACAGATACGCAGTATTTT
TRBV14	TRBD2	TRBJ2-1	NA	CASSQEVGAGEYNEQFF	TGTGCCAGCAGCCAAGAGGTGGGAGCGGGAGAATACAATGAGCAGTTCTTC
TRBV29-1	NA	TRBJ1-5	NA	CSVKTTDPNQPQHF	TGCAGCGTTAAGACAACCGACCCCAATCAGCCCCAGCATTTT
TRBV15	NA	TRBJ2-3	NA	CATSRGGSTDTQYF	TGTGCCACCAGCCGAGGGGGTAGCACAGATACGCAGTATTTT
TRBV4-2	TRBD1	TRBJ1-1	many	CASSPGGAANTEAFF	TGTGCCAGCAGCCCAGGGGGGGCAGCCAACACTGAAGCTTTCTTT
TRBV28	NA	TRBJ2-7	NA	CATRKAGQPPYEQYF	TGTGCCACCAGAAAAGCGGGACAGCCACCCTACGAGCAGTACTTC
TRBV7-2	NA	TRBJ1-4	few	CASSRRRATNEKLFF	TGTGCCAGCAGCCGACGCCGCGCAACTAATGAAAAACTGTTTTTT
TRBV20-1	NA	TRBJ1-5	few	CSASRADQPQHF	TGCAGTGCTTCCAGGGCGGATCAGCCCCAGCATTTT
TRBV4-3	NA	TRBJ2-1	few	CASSQDAAASYNEQFF	TGCGCCAGCAGCCAAGATGCGGCCGCGTCCTACAATGAGCAGTTCTTC
TRBV12-3/TRBV12-4	NA	TRBJ1-5	NA	CAGSLAGARGNQPQHF	TGTGCCGGCAGTTTAGCAGGGGCGCGGGGCAATCAGCCCCAGCATTTT
TRBV7-9	TRBD1	TRBJ2-1	NA	CASRRAPGQGENEQFF	TGTGCCAGCAGACGGGCGCCGGGACAGGGCGAGAATGAGCAGTTCTTC
TRBV28	NA	TRBJ2-5	NA	CASRLVTGPGLAQYF	TGTGCCAGCAGACTTGTCACTGGGCCTGGCCTGGCCCAGTACTTC
TRBV5-1	NA	TRBJ2-5	many	CASSLEREEETQYF	TGCGCCAGCAGCTTGGAGAGGGAGGAAGAGACCCAGTACTTC
TRBV12-3/TRBV12-4	NA	TRBJ1-1	NA	CALDPEAFF	TGTGCCCTGGACCCAGAAGCTTTCTTT
TRBV5-6	NA	TRBJ1-2	many	CASSLGGSFGYGYTF	TGTGCCAGCAGCTTGGGGGGCTCCTTCGGCTATGGCTACACCTTC
TRBV11-2	TRBD1	TRBJ2-2	few	CASTAELSGGGTGELFF	TGTGCCAGCACCGCCGAGCTCTCAGGGGGCGGGACCGGGGAGCTGTTTTTT
TRBV5-6	TRBD2	TRBJ2-1	NA	CASSLVGLAGNNEQFF	TGTGCCAGCAGCCTAGTCGGACTAGCGGGGAACAATGAGCAGTTCTTC
TRBV12-3/TRBV12-4	NA	TRBJ2-3	NA	CASSLEPEITDTQYF	TGTGCCAGCAGTTTGGAACCGGAGATCACAGATACGCAGTATTTT
TRBV12-3/TRBV12-4	TRBD1	TRBJ1-4	NA	CASSPTGGRNEKLFF	TGTGCCAGCAGTCCTACAGGGGGGCGTAATGAAAAACTGTTTTTT
TRBV29-1	NA	TRBJ2-3	many	CSANLQGGKDTQYF	TGCAGCGCCAATCTCCAGGGCGGGAAAGATACGCAGTATTTT
TRBV5-1	NA	TRBJ1-1	NA	CASSLEAGVDTEAFF	TGCGCCAGCAGCTTGGAGGCAGGGGTGGATACTGAAGCTTTCTTT
TRBV5-1	TRBD1	TRBJ1-1	NA	CASSMTGDKNTEAFF	TGCGCCAGCAGCATGACAGGGGACAAGAACACTGAAGCTTTCTTT
TRBV12-3/TRBV12-4	NA	TRBJ2-2	NA	CASRTGRPGELFF	TGTGCCAGCAGGACGGGTCGACCCGGGGAGCTGTTTTTT
TRBV5-5	NA	TRBJ2-7	many	CASKIERAEQYF	TGTGCCAGCAAAATCGAGAGGGCCGAGCAGTACTTC
TRBV5-5	NA	TRBJ2-5	NA	CASSLGSRDETQYF	TGTGCCAGCAGCTTGGGGTCTAGGGATGAGACCCAGTACTTC
TRBV21-1	NA	TRBJ1-2	many	CASRDIGQGSSGYTF	TGTGCCAGCAGGGACATTGGACAGGGTTCATCTGGCTACACCTTC
TRBV20-1	NA	TRBJ2-5	few	CSASKGVYGETQYF	TGCAGTGCTAGTAAAGGGGTGTACGGGGAGACCCAGTACTTC
TRBV28	NA	TRBJ2-5	NA	CASSLSGRAETQYF	TGTGCCAGCAGTTTAAGTGGCAGGGCAGAGACCCAGTACTTC
TRBV5-1	NA	TRBJ1-2	NA	CASSLRADDYGYTF	TGCGCCAGCAGCTTGAGGGCAGACGACTATGGCTACACCTTC
TRBV20-1	NA	TRBJ1-2	many	CSARDDAGHYGYTF	TGCAGTGCTAGAGATGACGCAGGGCACTATGGCTACACCTTC
TRBV15	TRBD1	TRBJ1-5	many	CATSRRRDRDRNQPQHF	TGTGCCACCAGCAGACGCCGGGACAGGGACCGAAATCAGCCCCAGCATTTT
TRBV12-3/TRBV12-4	TRBD1	TRBJ1-2	NA	CASKTGDTGGYTF	TGTGCCAGCAAAACAGGGGATACCGGTGGCTACACCTTC
TRBV12-3/TRBV12-4	NA	TRBJ2-5	few	CASSLAGGAYQETQYF	TGTGCCAGCAGTTTAGCGGGGGGCGCGTACCAAGAGACCCAGTACTTC
TRBV12-3/TRBV12-4	NA	TRBJ1-5	few	CASGNGGVGQPQHF	TGTGCCAGTGGAAACGGGGGGGTGGGACAGCCCCAGCATTTT
TRBV5-1	NA	TRBJ2-2	many	CASSLEVTGELFF	TGCGCCAGCAGCTTAGAGGTTACCGGGGAGCTGTTTTTT
TRBV25-1	NA	TRBJ1-5	many	CASSESAVTNQPQHF	TGTGCCAGCAGTGAATCCGCGGTGACCAATCAGCCCCAGCATTTT
TRBV29-1	NA	TRBJ1-2	many	CSVEDSTGDGYTF	TGCAGCGTTGAAGACAGCACCGGGGACGGCTACACCTTC
TRBV6-1	NA	TRBJ1-1	many	CASSETLGRGVTEAFF	TGTGCCAGCAGTGAAACCCTCGGGAGGGGAGTTACTGAAGCTTTCTTT
TRBV10-3	TRBD2	TRBJ2-3	NA	CAISISGGRSDTQYF	TGTGCCATCAGTATTAGCGGGGGAAGGTCAGATACGCAGTATTTT
TRBV25-1	TRBD2	TRBJ2-3	many	CASKTSGRTDTQYF	TGTGCCAGCAAGACTAGCGGGAGGACAGATACGCAGTATTTT
TRBV6-2/TRBV6-3	NA	TRBJ2-7	NA	CATSQGYEQYF	TGTGCCACCTCACAGGGCTACGAGCAGTACTTC
TRBV20-1	NA	TRBJ2-1	few	CSARDRLEQFF	TGCAGTGCTAGAGACCGGTTAGAGCAGTTCTTC
TRBV2	NA	TRBJ1-1	many	CATQQLNTEAFF	TGTGCCACCCAACAGTTAAACACTGAAGCTTTCTTT
TRBV10-3	TRBD2	TRBJ2-5	NA	CAISEATGTSGGVFQYF	TGTGCCATCAGTGAGGCAACCGGGACTAGCGGGGGTGTTTTCCAGTACTTC
TRBV20-1	TRBD1	TRBJ1-6	NA	CCANSRTGQGVSPLHF	TGCTGTGCTAATAGTCGAACGGGACAGGGGGTTTCACCCCTCCACTTT
TRBV6-2/TRBV6-3	NA	TRBJ2-4	few	CASSSDFLAKNIQYF	TGTGCCAGCAGTTCGGACTTCCTAGCCAAAAACATTCAGTACTTC
TRBV9	NA	TRBJ2-3	few	CPRGSGDGAPTDTQYF	TGCCCCCGGGGTTCGGGGGACGGGGCCCCCACAGATACGCAGTATTTT
TRBV3-1	NA	TRBJ1-6	many	CASSQAGDHSPLHF	TGTGCCAGCAGCCAAGCAGGGGATCATTCACCCCTCCACTTT
TRBV29-1	NA	TRBJ2-4	many	CSVEKGRENIQYF	TGCAGCGTTGAAAAGGGGCGGGAAAACATTCAGTACTTC
TRBV9	TRBD1	TRBJ2-3	NA	CASSATGHGTDTQYF	TGTGCCAGCAGCGCGACAGGGCATGGCACAGATACGCAGTATTTT
TRBV7-2	NA	TRBJ2-3	many	CASSLQGRTDTQYF	TGTGCCAGCAGCTTACAGGGTAGGACAGATACGCAGTATTTT